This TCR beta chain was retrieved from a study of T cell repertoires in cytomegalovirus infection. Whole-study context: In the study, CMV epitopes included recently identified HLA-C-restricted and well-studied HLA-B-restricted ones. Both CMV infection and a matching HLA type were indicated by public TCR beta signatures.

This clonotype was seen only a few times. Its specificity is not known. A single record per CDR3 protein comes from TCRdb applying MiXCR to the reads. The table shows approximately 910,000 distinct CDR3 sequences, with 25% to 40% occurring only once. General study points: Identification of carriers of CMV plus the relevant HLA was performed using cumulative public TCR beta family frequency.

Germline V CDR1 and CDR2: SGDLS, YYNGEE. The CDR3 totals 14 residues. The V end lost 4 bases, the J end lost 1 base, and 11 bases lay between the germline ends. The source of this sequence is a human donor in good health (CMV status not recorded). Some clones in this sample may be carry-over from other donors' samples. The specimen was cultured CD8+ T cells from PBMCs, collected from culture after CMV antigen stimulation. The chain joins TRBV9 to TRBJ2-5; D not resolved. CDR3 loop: CASSTRAIQETQYF. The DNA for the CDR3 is TGTGCCAGCAGCACCCGGGCCATCCAAGAGACCCAGTACTTC.